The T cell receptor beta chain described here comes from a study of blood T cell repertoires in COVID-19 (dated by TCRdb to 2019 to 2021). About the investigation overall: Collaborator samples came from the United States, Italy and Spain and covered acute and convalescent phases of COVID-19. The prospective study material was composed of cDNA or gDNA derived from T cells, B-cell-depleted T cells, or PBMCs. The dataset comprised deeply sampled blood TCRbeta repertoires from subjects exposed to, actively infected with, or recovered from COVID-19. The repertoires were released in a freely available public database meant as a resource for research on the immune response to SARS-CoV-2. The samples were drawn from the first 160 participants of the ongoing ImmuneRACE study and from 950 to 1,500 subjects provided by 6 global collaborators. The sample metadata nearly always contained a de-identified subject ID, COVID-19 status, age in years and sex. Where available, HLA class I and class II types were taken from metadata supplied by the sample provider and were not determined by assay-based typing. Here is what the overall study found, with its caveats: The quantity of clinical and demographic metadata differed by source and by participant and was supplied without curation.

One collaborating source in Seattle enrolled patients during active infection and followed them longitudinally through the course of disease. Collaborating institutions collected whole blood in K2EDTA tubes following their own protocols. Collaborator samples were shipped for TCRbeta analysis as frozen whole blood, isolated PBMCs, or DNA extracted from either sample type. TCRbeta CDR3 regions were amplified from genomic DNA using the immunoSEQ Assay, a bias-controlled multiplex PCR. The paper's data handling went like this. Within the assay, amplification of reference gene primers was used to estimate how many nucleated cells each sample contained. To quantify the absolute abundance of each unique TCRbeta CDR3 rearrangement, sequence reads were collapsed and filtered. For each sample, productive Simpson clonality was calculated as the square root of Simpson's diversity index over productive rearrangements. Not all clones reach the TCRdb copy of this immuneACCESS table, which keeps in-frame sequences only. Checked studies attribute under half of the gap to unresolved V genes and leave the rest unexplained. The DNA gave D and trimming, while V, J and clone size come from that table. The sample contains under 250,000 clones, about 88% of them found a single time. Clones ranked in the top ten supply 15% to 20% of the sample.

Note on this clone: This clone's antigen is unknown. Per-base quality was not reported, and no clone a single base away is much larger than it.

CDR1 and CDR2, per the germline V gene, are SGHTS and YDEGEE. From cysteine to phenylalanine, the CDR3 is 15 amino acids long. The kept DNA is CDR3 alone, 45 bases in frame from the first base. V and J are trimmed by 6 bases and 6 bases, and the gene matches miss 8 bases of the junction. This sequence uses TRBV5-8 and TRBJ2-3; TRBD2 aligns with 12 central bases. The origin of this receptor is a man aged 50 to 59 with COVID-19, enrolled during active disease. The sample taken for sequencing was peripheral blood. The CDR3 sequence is CASTRGTSGWDTQYF. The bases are TGTGCCAGCACCCGAGGGACTAGCGGGTGGGATACGCAGTATTTT.